The rows below give T cell receptor beta chains drawn from one sample of a study of T cell repertoires in cytomegalovirus infection. Each CDR3 protein gets one entry after TCRdb re-called the reads with MiXCR. The sample contains 630,000 or so distinct CDR3 sequences, 20% to 25% of which appear only once. The sample taken for sequencing was CD8+ T cells from PBMCs. Receptors were obtained from a human donor in good health (CMV status not recorded). Some clones in this sample may be carry-over from other donors' samples. CDR3s include the opening cysteine and the closing phenylalanine or tryptophan. Fields, in order: D gene, clone size, J gene, V gene, CDR3 DNA, CDR3 protein. D genes are given only for firm matches. The size entry is marked missing in some rows and otherwise reads once, few, many or a size class.

d_call: -; clone_size: -; j_call: TRBJ1-2; v_call: TRBV29-1; cdr3_nt: TGCAGCCCCTCGGGCTACACCTTC; cdr3_aa: CSPSGYTF
d_call: -; clone_size: few; j_call: TRBJ1-6; v_call: TRBV6-2/TRBV6-3; cdr3_nt: TGTGCCAGCAGCAAATATAATTCACCCCTCCACTTT; cdr3_aa: CASSKYNSPLHF
d_call: -; clone_size: -; j_call: TRBJ2-2; v_call: TRBV23-1; cdr3_nt: TGCGCCAGCAGTCATTGGGGCAGAAACACCGGGGAGCTGTTTTTT; cdr3_aa: CASSHWGRNTGELFF
d_call: TRBD2; clone_size: few; j_call: TRBJ2-1; v_call: TRBV6-4; cdr3_nt: TGTGCCAGCAGTGGTGCGGGGGGGCCGAACAATGAGCAGTTCTTC; cdr3_aa: CASSGAGGPNNEQFF
d_call: TRBD1; clone_size: few; j_call: TRBJ2-3; v_call: TRBV5-4; cdr3_nt: TGTGCCAGCAGCCCCGGACCGGGACAGAGCACAGATACGCAGTATTTT; cdr3_aa: CASSPGPGQSTDTQYF
d_call: -; clone_size: few; j_call: TRBJ1-2; v_call: TRBV27; cdr3_nt: TGTGCCAGCAGTTTCACAGGGAGTGATGGCTACACCTTC; cdr3_aa: CASSFTGSDGYTF
d_call: -; clone_size: few; j_call: TRBJ2-5; v_call: TRBV9; cdr3_nt: TGTGCCAGCAGCGTCGGGAGGGGGCGAGAAGAGACCCAGTACTTC; cdr3_aa: CASSVGRGREETQYF
d_call: TRBD2; clone_size: -; j_call: TRBJ2-5; v_call: TRBV4-2; cdr3_nt: TGTGCCAGCAGCCAGGTACCCGGGACTAGTCAAGAGACCCAGTACTTC; cdr3_aa: CASSQVPGTSQETQYF
d_call: -; clone_size: -; j_call: TRBJ1-5; v_call: TRBV4-1; cdr3_nt: TGCGCCAACAGCCTAACCCAGGGGAATCAGCCCCAGCATTTT; cdr3_aa: CANSLTQGNQPQHF
d_call: -; clone_size: many; j_call: TRBJ2-2; v_call: TRBV7-6; cdr3_nt: TGTGCCAGCAGCTTAGCCTACAAGAACACCGGGGAGCTGTTTTTT; cdr3_aa: CASSLAYKNTGELFF
d_call: TRBD2; clone_size: -; j_call: TRBJ2-3; v_call: TRBV10-3; cdr3_nt: TGTGCCATCAGTGGCGGACTAGCGGGGTCATCAGATACGCAGTATTTT; cdr3_aa: CAISGGLAGSSDTQYF
d_call: TRBD1; clone_size: few; j_call: TRBJ2-1; v_call: TRBV25-1; cdr3_nt: TGTGCCACCACGCCGGCAGGGACAGCATACAATGAGCAGTTCTTC; cdr3_aa: CATTPAGTAYNEQFF
d_call: -; clone_size: few; j_call: TRBJ2-1; v_call: TRBV12-3/TRBV12-4; cdr3_nt: TGTGCCAGCAGTTTTGGGGGCCAGAAACCTTACAATGAGCAGTTCTTC; cdr3_aa: CASSFGGQKPYNEQFF
d_call: TRBD2; clone_size: -; j_call: TRBJ2-3; v_call: TRBV27; cdr3_nt: TGTGCCAGCAGTTTAACACTAGCGGGGAAGGATACGCAGTATTTT; cdr3_aa: CASSLTLAGKDTQYF
d_call: -; clone_size: many; j_call: TRBJ2-7; v_call: TRBV12-3/TRBV12-4; cdr3_nt: TGTGCCAGCAGCCCTAGAGGACAGAACTCCTACGAGCAGTACTTC; cdr3_aa: CASSPRGQNSYEQYF
d_call: -; clone_size: many; j_call: TRBJ1-1; v_call: TRBV12-3/TRBV12-4; cdr3_nt: TGTGCCAGCAGTGAGAGTTCAGGACTCACTGAAGCTTTCTTT; cdr3_aa: CASSESSGLTEAFF
d_call: TRBD2; clone_size: few; j_call: TRBJ2-1; v_call: TRBV20-1; cdr3_nt: TGCAGTGCTAGACTCTTAGGACTAGCGGGGACCCGATACAATGAGCAGTTCTTC; cdr3_aa: CSARLLGLAGTRYNEQFF
d_call: -; clone_size: -; j_call: TRBJ2-1; v_call: TRBV29-1; cdr3_nt: TGCAGCGTTGAAAGCAGGGGAGGCTACAATGAGCAGTTCTTC; cdr3_aa: CSVESRGGYNEQFF